This T cell receptor beta chain is drawn from a study of blood T cell repertoires in COVID-19 (TCRdb year 2020). Background on the whole study: Collaborator samples came from the United States, Italy and Spain and covered acute and convalescent phases of COVID-19. The prospective study material was composed of cDNA or gDNA derived from T cells, B-cell-depleted T cells, or PBMCs. Subjects who had been exposed to COVID-19, were actively infected with it, or had recovered from it provided the deeply sampled blood TCRbeta repertoires that made up the dataset. The repertoires were released in a freely available public database intended as a resource for research on the immune response to SARS-CoV-2. Samples were obtained from the ongoing ImmuneRACE study (first 160 participants) and from 950 to 1,500 subjects provided by 6 global collaborators. The sample metadata nearly always contained a de-identified subject ID, COVID-19 status, age in years and sex. HLA class I and class II types, where available, came from metadata supplied by the sample provider rather than from assay-based typing. The research as a whole found: How much clinical and demographic metadata was included differed by source and by participant, and the metadata was provided uncurated.

TCRbeta CDR3 regions were amplified from genomic DNA using the immunoSEQ Assay, a bias-controlled multiplex PCR. The authors processed their data as follows. The number of nucleated cells in each sample was estimated from the amplification of reference gene primers within the assay. Sequence reads were collapsed and filtered to measure the absolute abundance of every unique TCRbeta CDR3 rearrangement. Productive Simpson clonality was computed per sample as the square root of Simpson's diversity index over productive rearrangements. What TCRdb holds here is the immuneACCESS table cut down to in-frame rearrangements. Part of the clones is not present; checked against another copy, under half of the missing clones reflect an unresolved V gene, and the others are unexplained. V and J calls and clone size are those listed in that table; D and trimming were worked out from the DNA. Here the sample has about 170,000 clones; around nine tenths occur a single time. Under 3.5% of the sample rests with the top ten.

The collaborating institutions used their own protocols to collect whole blood in K2EDTA tubes. Collaborator samples were shipped for TCRbeta analysis as frozen whole blood, isolated PBMCs, or DNA extracted from either sample type. This clone was seen a few times. The clone's antigen remains unknown. The input lacks base qualities; no much larger clone sits a single base away. CDR1 and CDR2 are read off the germline V gene as SGHRS and YFSETQ. The CDR3 has 14 amino acids, counting the end cysteine and phenylalanine. Here the CDR3 DNA is all that survives: 42 bases in frame from base 1. V and J are trimmed by 3 bases and 5 bases, and the gene matches miss 2 bases of the junction.

The TCR comes from a man between 65 and 85 years old with acute or convalescent COVID-19. Sequencing was performed on peripheral blood. In this chain, TRBV5-1 is recombined with TRBJ2-1; 10 middle bases align to TRBD2. The nucleotide sequence reads as follows: TGCGCCAGCAGCTCCCTAGCGGGAGACAATGAGCAGTTCTTC. The encoded protein is CASSSLAGDNEQFF.